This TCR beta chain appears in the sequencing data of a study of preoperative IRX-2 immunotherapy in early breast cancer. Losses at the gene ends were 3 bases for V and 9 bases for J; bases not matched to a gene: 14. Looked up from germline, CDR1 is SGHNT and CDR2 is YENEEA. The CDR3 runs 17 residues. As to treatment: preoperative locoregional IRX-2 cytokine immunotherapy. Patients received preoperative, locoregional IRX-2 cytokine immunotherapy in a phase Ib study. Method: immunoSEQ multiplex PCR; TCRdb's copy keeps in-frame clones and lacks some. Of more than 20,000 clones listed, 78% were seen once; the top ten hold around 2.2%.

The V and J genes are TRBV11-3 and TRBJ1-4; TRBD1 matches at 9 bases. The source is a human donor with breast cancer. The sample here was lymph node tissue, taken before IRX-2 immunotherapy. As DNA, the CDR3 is TGTGCCAGCAGCTTGGGGGTAACCGGGACAGGGACTCAAAAACTGTTTTTT. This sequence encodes CASSLGVTGTGTQKLFF.